The entry below describes one T cell receptor (beta chain). Assay: immunoSEQ multiplex PCR; the TCRdb copy retains only in-frame clones and omits some. The profile covers about 140,000 clones, with around 90% appearing a single time and 1.5% to 2% taken by the ten largest. The sample belongs to a study of control samples from healthy donors and cancer patients. V lost 2 bases and J lost 0, with 14 bases in between. Germline lookup yields CDR1 LNHDA and CDR2 SQIVND (reference sequence). The CDR3 has 17 amino acids. The TCR was taken from a man between 18 and 35 years old in good health. Material: blood. This chain connects TRBV19 to TRBJ1-5; the D is unclear. The CDR3: CASSILGDLFSNQPQHF. CDR3 in DNA: TGTGCCAGTAGTATATTAGGTGATCTGTTTAGCAATCAGCCCCAGCATTTT.